Below are 30 T cell receptor beta chains sequenced from a single sample in a study of T cell repertoires in cytomegalovirus infection. Using its own MiXCR run on the reads, TCRdb lists one record per CDR3 protein. Of 700,000 to 900,000 distinct CDR3 sequences in the sample, 25% to 30% were seen once. For these receptors, no antigen is known. The source material was cultured CD8+ T cells from PBMCs, sampled from culture after CMV antigen stimulation. The receptors stem from a human donor in good health (CMV status not recorded). Some clones in this sample may be carry-over from other donors' samples.

This clonotype was detected a few times. V usage is TRBV7-9 and J usage is TRBJ2-7, with D possibly being TRBD2 (5 bases). This CDR3 spans 12 amino acids. Germline loops: CDR1 SEHNR, CDR2 FQNEAQ (reference sequence). V lost 5 bases and J lost 7, with 12 bases in between. The CDR3 sequence: CASSPPGDEQYV. For the CDR3, the DNA is TGTGCCAGCAGCCCTCCCGGGGATGAGCAGTACGTC.

This clonotype has just a few counts. The chain has TRBV5-5 and TRBJ1-1, with D maybe TRBD1 (6 bases). This CDR3 spans 16 amino acids. Looked up from germline, CDR1 is SGHKS and CDR2 is YYEKEE (reference sequence). The V and J ends lost 7 bases and 1 base respectively, with 20 bases between them. The CDR3 region is CASGGGLTGWNTEAFF. The CDR3 DNA sequence: TGTGCCAGCGGGGGGGGGCTTACAGGGTGGAACACTGAAGCTTTCTTT. The full variable domain, rest sourced from reference TRBV5-5 and TRBJ1-1, is DAGVTQSPTHLIKTRGQQVTLRCSPISGHKSVSWYQQVLGQGPQFIFQYYEKEERGRGNFPDRFSARQFPNYSSELNVNALLLGDSALYLCASGGGLTGWNTEAFFGQGTRLTVV.

This clonotype came up many times. The chain combines TRBV27 with TRBJ2-5; no clear D. This CDR3 region has 12 residues. The germline V and J ends were trimmed by 6 bases and 5 bases, with 10 bases remaining between them. CDR1 is MNHEY, CDR2 SMNVEV, per germline (reference sequence). The chain's CDR3 is CASSPLGETQYF. The DNA of the CDR3 is TGTGCCAGCAGCCCCCTAGGGGAGACCCAGTACTTC.

This clonotype was detected only a few times. The V and J genes are TRBV2 and TRBJ1-5; D is undetermined. The CDR3 loop spans 14 amino acids. V lost 4 bases, J lost 5 bases, and 12 bases lay in between. The germline gives CDR1 SNHLY, CDR2 FYNNEI. The CDR3 sequence is CASSVGPNHQPQHF. The CDR3 nucleotides are TGTGCCAGCAGTGTTGGGCCAAATCATCAGCCCCAGCATTTT.

This clonotype was picked up one time. The rearrangement uses TRBV2 and TRBJ2-1; 10 bases are a match to TRBD1. The ends lost 5 bases at V and 5 bases at J; junction bases unmatched: 12. Germline CDR1 SNHLY, CDR2 FYNNEI. This CDR3 comprises 17 residues. CDR3 protein: CASSYSLRDRGHNEQFF. The CDR3 region has the DNA TGTGCCAGCAGTTACTCACTCCGGGACAGGGGCCACAATGAGCAGTTCTTC.

The chain has TRBV29-1 and TRBJ1-1, with D possibly being TRBD1 (5 bases). Germline CDR1 and CDR2: SQVTM and ANQGSEA. The V end lost 4 bases, the J end lost 5 bases, and 14 bases lay between the germline ends. This CDR3 spans 13 amino acids. Written as DNA, the CDR3 is TGCAGCGTTGGGGGCAGTGTAGGGACTGAAGCTTTCTTT. Amino acid sequence: CSVGGSVGTEAFF. Together with reference TRBV29-1 and TRBJ1-1, the CDR3 gives the full variable domain: SAVISQKPSRDICQRGTSLTIQCQVDSQVTMMFWYRQQPGQSLTLIATANQGSEATYESGFVIDKFPISRPNLTFSTLTVSNMSPEDSSIYLCSVGGSVGTEAFFGQGTRLTVV.

The chain links TRBV7-9 to TRBJ2-1; unclear D gene. Looked up from germline, CDR1 is SEHNR and CDR2 is FQNEAQ (reference sequence). The CDR3 consists of 16 residues. Trimming took off 5 bases at V and 2 bases at J, with 16 bases between the two ends. CDR3 residues: CASSPRSLTAYNEQFF. CDR3 sequence (DNA): TGTGCCAGCAGCCCCCGGTCCCTCACGGCCTACAATGAGCAGTTCTTC.

This rearrangement joins TRBV9 to TRBJ1-1; TRBD1 agrees at 7 bases. There are 13 residues in the CDR3. The J segment lost 7 bases and the V segment lost 5 bases, leaving 8 bases of the junction unmatched. Germline V gene lookup returns CDR1 SGDLS and CDR2 YYNGEE. DNA of the CDR3: TGTGCCAGCAGGAGGGGGGACAGTAGTGAAGCTTTCTTT. It is translated as CASRRGDSSEAFF. The variable domain in full, with the rest retrieved from reference TRBV9 and TRBJ1-1, is DSGVTQTPKHLITATGQRVTLRCSPRSGDLSVYWYQQSLDQGLQFLIQYYNGEERAKGNILERFSAQQFPDLHSELNLSSLELGDSALYFCASRRGDSSEAFFGQGTRLTVV.

V usage is TRBV20-1 and J usage is TRBJ1-1; possible D gene TRBD1, 6 bases. The germline CDR1 and CDR2 sequences are DFQATT and SNEGSKA (reference sequence). The CDR3 is made up of 11 amino acids. Trimming removed 6 bases at V and 6 bases at J, with 11 bases between. CDR3 DNA sequence: TGCAGTGCCGCGAGGGGGGCTGAAGCTTTCTTT. Its translation is CSAARGAEAFF.

This clonotype was seen once. The chain combines TRBV28 with TRBJ1-6; weak D call: TRBD1 (5 bases). The V end lost 5 bases, the J end lost 0 bases, and 14 bases lay between the germline ends. This CDR3 contains 17 residues. Germline CDR1 and CDR2: MDHEN and SYDVKM. In DNA, the CDR3 is TGTGCCAGCAGTCCTAGACAGCGCTACTCCTATAATTCACCCCTCCACTTT. Its protein is CASSPRQRYSYNSPLHF.

This sequence joins TRBV27 and TRBJ1-2; D gene ambiguous. V shed 0 bases and J shed 4 bases, with 9 bases lying between them. CDR3 length: 14 amino acids. Per germline, CDR1 MNHEY and CDR2 SMNVEV (reference sequence). CDR3 loop: CASSLSGGIYGYTF. The CDR3 bases are TGTGCCAGCAGTTTATCTGGCGGAATCTATGGCTACACCTTC.

In its sample, this clonotype was seen a few times. The gene calls are TRBV28 and TRBJ1-1; TRBD1 is a possible D gene (6 bases). CDR1 is MDHEN, CDR2 SYDVKM, per germline. V was pared by 8 bases and J by 1 base, with 26 bases between. The CDR3 is 18 residues long. CDR3 protein: CASADPFRGLSRNTEAFF. The CDR3 bases are TGTGCCAGCGCTGATCCCTTCAGGGGCCTCTCGAGGAACACTGAAGCTTTCTTT.

This clonotype has only a few counts. The rearrangement joins TRBV11-1 to TRBJ2-1; D possibly corresponds to TRBD1 (5 bases). The CDR3 extends over 14 amino acids. CDR1 is SGHAT, CDR2 FQDESV, per germline (reference sequence). V lost 9 bases and J 6 bases, leaving 18 bases between the germline ends. In nucleotides, the CDR3 is TGTGCCAGTTCTAGGGATGGTAGGGGCAATGAGCAGTTCTTC. It yields the protein CASSRDGRGNEQFF.

The chain combines TRBV28 with TRBJ2-3; 8 nucleotides align to TRBD1. This CDR3 region has 16 residues. The V gene end was trimmed by 5 bases and the J gene end by 2 bases; junction bases not matched to a gene: 9. The V gene's germline CDR1 is MDHEN and CDR2 SYDVKM. CDR3 amino acids: CASSLERDRSTDTQYF. CDR3 in DNA: TGTGCCAGCAGTCTAGAGAGGGACAGGTCCACAGATACGCAGTATTTT.

The V and J genes are TRBV10-3 and TRBJ1-2; TRBD1 might be the D (6 bases). V was trimmed by 4 bases and J by 4 bases, leaving 19 bases between them. CDR1 ENHRY and CDR2 SYGVKD come from the germline V gene. This CDR3 comprises 16 residues. CDR3 region: CAISVSLGGSTYGYTF. CDR3 nucleotides: TGTGCCATCAGTGTCTCTCTAGGGGGAAGTACCTATGGCTACACCTTC.

CDR3 protein: CASSVPGHAEAFF. CDR3 DNA: TGTGCCAGCTCTGTCCCGGGTCACGCTGAAGCTTTCTTT. The V gene is TRBV6-5, the J gene TRBJ1-1; D ambiguous. This CDR3 region has 13 residues. V shed 8 bases and J shed 6 bases, with 16 bases lying between them. The germline V gene encodes CDR1 MNHEY and CDR2 SVGAGI.

The rearrangement joins TRBV9 to TRBJ2-3, with 9 bases that match TRBD2. Trimming cost V 4 bases and J 2 bases; bases outside gene matches: 8. Germline V lookup: CDR1 SGDLS, CDR2 YYNGEE. The CDR3 spans 16 residues. The CDR3 nucleotides are TGTGCCAGCAGCCCTCGCGGCGGGGGGGACACAGATACGCAGTATTTT. It encodes CASSPRGGGDTDTQYF.

This chain links TRBV12-3 or TRBV12-4 with TRBJ2-5; 7 bases agree with TRBD1. The CDR3 is made up of 15 amino acids. The V and J ends lost 6 bases and 4 bases, in that order; junction bases with no gene match: 11. CDR3 DNA sequence: TGTGCCAGCAGACTCACAGGGGAAAGTCGAGAGACCCAGTACTTC. It is translated as CASRLTGESRETQYF.

The rearrangement uses TRBV15 and TRBJ2-7; D may be TRBD1 (6 bases). V was trimmed by 5 bases and J by 3 bases, leaving 17 bases between them. Per germline, CDR1 LNHNV and CDR2 YYDKDF (reference sequence). The CDR3 consists of 15 residues. The CDR3: CATSDLPGQFYEQYF. CDR3 sequence (DNA): TGTGCCACCAGCGACCTGCCGGGACAATTCTACGAGCAGTACTTC.

This chain links TRBV2 with TRBJ1-2; 10 nucleotides align to TRBD1. This CDR3 comprises 17 residues. V was pared by 1 base and J by 5 bases, with 10 bases of the junction left unmatched. Germline-derived CDR1 and CDR2 are SNHLY and FYNNEI. In nucleotides, the CDR3 is TGTGCCAGCAGTGAAGAGGCCCAAGGGACAGGGGATTATGGCTACACCTTC. This encodes CASSEEAQGTGDYGYTF.

The J gene is TRBJ1-1, the V gene TRBV4-1; D is unclear. Trimming shortened V by 3 bases and J by 0 bases, and 11 bases separated the two germline ends. This CDR3 is built from 15 residues. Germline CDR1 and CDR2: MGHRA and YSYEKL. The CDR3 loop reads CASSHVLGVNTEAFF. Here the CDR3 DNA reads TGCGCCAGCAGCCATGTACTTGGCGTGAACACTGAAGCTTTCTTT.

V is TRBV27 and J is TRBJ1-5; D is unclear. The V end lost 4 bases, the J end lost 0 bases, and 13 bases lay between the germline ends. This CDR3 comprises 16 residues. Germline assignment: CDR1 MNHEY and CDR2 SMNVEV (reference sequence). CDR3 DNA sequence: TGTGCCAGCAGTTCCCGCCGAGCGGATAGCAATCAGCCCCAGCATTTT. This codes for CASSSRRADSNQPQHF.

At least ten counts were recorded for this clonotype. The chain has TRBV7-8 and TRBJ2-5; TRBD1 matches 7 bases. Trimming at V came to 8 bases and at J to 2 bases, leaving 2 bases not matched to a gene. This CDR3 is 12 amino acids long. Germline V gives CDR1 SGHVS, CDR2 FQNEAQ. CDR3 amino acids: CASGTVQETQYF. The CDR3 region has the DNA TGTGCCAGCGGGACAGTACAAGAGACCCAGTACTTC.

This clonotype has a single count. This rearrangement joins TRBV6-6 to TRBJ1-1; D possibly corresponds to TRBD1 (5 bases). The V and J ends lost 2 bases and 1 base respectively, with 14 bases between them. The germline gives CDR1 MNHNY, CDR2 SVGAGI (reference sequence). CDR3 length equals 16 residues. The CDR3 sequence: CASSYRDPTSNTEAFF. CDR3 DNA: TGTGCCAGCAGTTACCGGGACCCAACCTCGAACACTGAAGCTTTCTTT.

V usage is TRBV2 and J usage is TRBJ2-1; 8 bases line up with TRBD1. V was clipped by 5 bases and J by 5 bases; unmatched bases: 14. This CDR3 is built from 17 residues. The V gene's germline CDR1 is SNHLY and CDR2 FYNNEI. The CDR3 loop is CASSHRLTGAGDNEQFF. The CDR3 nucleotides read TGTGCCAGCAGTCACCGCTTGACAGGGGCAGGCGACAATGAGCAGTTCTTC.

The chain has TRBV4-1 and TRBJ1-1, with 7 bases aligning to TRBD1. V lost 7 bases to trimming and J lost 4 bases; unmatched junction nucleotides: 18. This CDR3 comprises 17 residues. CDR1 and CDR2 from the germline V gene are MGHRA and YSYEKL. CDR3 region: CASNQGSRGAAVTEAFF. The CDR3 DNA is TGCGCCAGCAACCAGGGTAGCAGGGGGGCGGCGGTCACTGAAGCTTTCTTT.

The chain uses TRBV14 and TRBJ2-1; 9 bases are shared with TRBD1. The germline V gene encodes CDR1 SGHDN and CDR2 FVKESK. The length of the CDR3 is 16 residues. V lost 3 bases to trimming and J lost 6 bases; unmatched junction nucleotides: 9. The CDR3 bases are TGTGCCAGCAGCCACCTGACAGGGGGTAGTGCCAATGAGCAGTTCTTC. It encodes CASSHLTGGSANEQFF.

The chain couples TRBV10-3 to TRBJ2-1; 8 bases line up with TRBD2. V shed 1 base, J shed 7 bases, and the junction held 6 bases outside the gene matches. This CDR3 region has 15 residues. Germline V gene sequence: CDR1 ENHRY, CDR2 SYGVKD. In DNA, the CDR3 is TGTGCCATCAGTGAGTGGTCGGGGGGGCGGAATGAGCAGTTCTTC. The encoded protein is CAISEWSGGRNEQFF.

This clonotype was counted only a few times. This sequence joins TRBV7-2 and TRBJ1-2; D is uncertain. This CDR3 has 13 amino acids. V was pared by 1 base and J by 5 bases, with 8 bases between. Germline V gene data show CDR1 as SGHTA and CDR2 as FQGNSA. The CDR3 region has the DNA TGTGCCAGCAGCTTAGGGAGCGCGTATGGCTACACCTTC. It specifies CASSLGSAYGYTF.

The chain carries TRBV7-2 and TRBJ2-6; TRBD1 is a possible D gene (6 bases). This CDR3 is 14 amino acids long. V was shortened by 6 bases and J by 1 base, with 7 bases between the two germline ends. Per the germline V gene, CDR1 is SGHTA and CDR2 is FQGNSA. CDR3 residues: CASRGGSGANVLTF. The CDR3 DNA reads TGTGCCAGCAGAGGGGGTTCTGGGGCCAACGTCCTGACTTTC. Drawing the rest from reference TRBV7-2 and TRBJ2-6, the complete variable domain is GAGVSQSPSNKVTEKGKDVELRCDPISGHTALYWYRQSLGQGLEFLIYFQGNSAPDKSGLPSDRFSAERTGGSVSTLTIQRTQQEDSAVYLCASRGGSGANVLTFGAGSRLTVL.